The next 10 T cell receptor beta chains were all read from a single sample in a study of T cell responses to AZD1222 COVID-19 vaccine. The data were produced by immunoSEQ multiplex PCR, yet TCRdb's version contains in-frame clones alone and is incomplete. The data show around 180,000 clones, with around 87% seen just once and around 2.5% held by the top ten. The sequencing here drew on peripheral blood, taken on day 0 of MenACWY control vaccination. The receptor set was obtained from an adult in good health.

The chain combines TRBV29-1 with TRBJ1-2, with a tentative D call TRBD1 (5 bases). Trimming shortened V by 8 bases and J by 7 bases, and 14 bases separated the two germline ends. In germline, CDR1 is SQVTM, CDR2 ANQGSEA. CDR3 length equals 11 residues. CDR3 in DNA: TGCAGCACCAGGGTGGCGTTTGGCTACACCTTC. It codes for CSTRVAFGYTF.

The chain recombines TRBV3-1 (or the pseudogene TRBV3-2) with TRBJ2-1; 10 nucleotides match TRBD2. After removal of 5 bases from V and 6 bases from J, the junction contained 10 bases not matched to a gene. In germline, CDR1 is LGHDT, CDR2 YNNKEL (reference sequence). The CDR3 is 16 amino acids. The DNA of the CDR3 is TGTGCCAGCAGCTACGGTAGCGGGGGGCACGGCAATGAGCAGTTCTTC. Protein sequence: CASSYGSGGHGNEQFF.

The rearrangement uses TRBV19 and TRBJ1-3; D remains ambiguous. Germline V gene data show CDR1 as LNHDA and CDR2 as SQIVND (reference sequence). V gave up 5 bases and J gave up 1 base, with 12 bases separating them. The CDR3 loop spans 15 amino acids. CDR3 bases: TGTGCCAGTAGTGGTGGACTAACTTCTGGAAACACCATATATTTT. Translated: CASSGGLTSGNTIYF. Looking up the rest from reference TRBV19 and TRBJ1-3 gives the full variable domain: DGGITQSPKYLFRKEGQNVTLSCEQNLNHDAMYWYRQDPGQGLRLIYYSQIVNDFQKGDIAEGYSVSREKKESFPLTVTSAQKNPTAFYLCASSGGLTSGNTIYFGEGSWLTVV.

This chain connects TRBV5-4 to TRBJ2-5; possible D gene TRBD1, 5 bases. CDR1 is SGHNT, CDR2 YYREEE, per germline (reference sequence). The CDR3 contains 13 residues. With 5 bases removed from V and 5 bases from J, the gap between germline ends came to 13 bases. The DNA for the CDR3 is TGTGCCAGCAGGCCAAGGGGTGTGGAGACCCAGTACTTC. It specifies CASRPRGVETQYF.

This sequence joins TRBV4-2 and TRBJ2-2; 12 bases fit TRBD2. The germline gives CDR1 LGHNA, CDR2 YNFKEQ. The CDR3 runs 18 residues. J gave up 5 bases and V 4 bases, and 11 bases lay outside the gene matches. The CDR3 sequence is CASSREALAGGRTGELFF. The CDR3 nucleotides are TGTGCCAGCAGCCGAGAGGCACTAGCGGGGGGCAGGACCGGGGAGCTGTTTTTT.

J is TRBJ2-7 and V is TRBV7-9; 9 nucleotides match TRBD1. Germline values: CDR1 SEHNR, CDR2 FQNEAQ (reference sequence). The CDR3 spans 14 residues. V was clipped by 5 bases and J by 6 bases; unmatched bases: 8. CDR3 DNA: TGTGCCAGCAGCGTCGGACAGGGGACGAGCGAGCAGTACTTC. This translates into CASSVGQGTSEQYF.

This clone was counted a single time. The chain combines TRBV27 with TRBJ1-6, with D perhaps TRBD1 (5 bases). CDR3 length: 13 amino acids. V lost 8 bases to trimming and J lost 7 bases, with 12 bases between them. Germline CDR1 MNHEY, CDR2 SMNVEV (reference sequence). In DNA form, the CDR3 reads TGTGCCAGCCACGGATGGGGGAATTCACCCCTCCACTTT. This encodes CASHGWGNSPLHF.

This sequence joins TRBV7-3 and TRBJ1-1; D call uncertain. CDR1 is SGHTA and CDR2 is FQGTGA in the germline V gene. The CDR3 is 13 residues long. V lost 4 bases, J lost 3 bases, and 9 bases lay in between. The CDR3 spells CASSYDKDTEAFF. For the CDR3, the DNA is TGTGCCAGCAGCTATGATAAGGACACTGAAGCTTTCTTT.

This rearrangement joins TRBV10-3 to TRBJ2-3; D gene unclear. Germline assignment: CDR1 ENHRY and CDR2 SYGVKD. This CDR3 contains 11 residues. Trimming took 5 bases from V and 3 from J, leaving 3 bases between them. The CDR3 nucleotides are TGTGCCATCAGTACAACAGATACGCAGTATTTT. Amino acids: CAISTTDTQYF.

The chain carries TRBV19 and TRBJ2-7; D might be TRBD1 (7 bases). Germline V lookup: CDR1 LNHDA, CDR2 SQIVND (reference sequence). The CDR3 loop spans 16 amino acids. Trimming removed 7 bases at V and 1 base at J, with 20 bases between. CDR3 sequence: CASTGARQGASYEQYF. The CDR3 DNA sequence: TGTGCCAGTACGGGAGCGAGACAGGGTGCGTCCTACGAGCAGTACTTC.